This T cell receptor beta chain is drawn from a study of control samples from healthy donors and cancer patients. The J segment lost 3 bases and the V segment lost 9 bases, leaving 9 bases of the junction unmatched. Germline V lookup: CDR1 KGHDR, CDR2 SFDVKD. This CDR3 spans 15 amino acids. Data came from immunoSEQ multiplex PCR; TCRdb stores just in-frame clones and leaves some out. The sample lists around 120,000 clones, more than 75% seen once, with around 8.7% in the top ten. This rearrangement joins TRBV24-1 to TRBJ2-3; 9 bases are shared with TRBD2. The receptor was isolated from a man in his forties in good health. Source material: blood. DNA for the CDR3: TGTGCCACCTCTGTGGGTAGCGGGGGAACAGATACGCAGTATTTT. Translated: CATSVGSGGTDTQYF.